Listed below are T cell receptor beta chains from one sample, sequenced in a study of T cell repertoires in cytomegalovirus infection. TCRdb re-derived calls from the reads in MiXCR, one entry per CDR3 protein. This sample yields under 850,000 distinct CDR3 sequences, of which approximately 34% are seen a single time; 2.8% belongs to the top ten. Specimen: PBMCs. The receptors derive from a human donor in good health (CMV status not recorded). Some clones in this sample may be carry-over from other donors' samples. Each CDR3 is given with its conserved first and last residue. D genes are given only for firm matches. The size field is filled for only some rows; it gives once, few, many or a size class.

13	TRBJ1-4	TRBV7-9	few	.	TGTGCCAGCAGCCTGACAGAGGATGAAAAACTGTTTTTT	CASSLTEDEKLFF
14	TRBJ2-7	TRBV5-1	.	.	TGCGCCAGCAGCTTTCGGACATCTACCTACGAGCAGTACTTC	CASSFRTSTYEQYF
14	TRBJ1-6	TRBV7-9	many	.	TGTGCCAGCAGCGGGTGGCAGGGGAATTCACCCCTCCACTTT	CASSGWQGNSPLHF
17	TRBJ2-6	TRBV7-6	few	TRBD1	TGTGCCAGCAGCTTAGCTAGGACAGGTTCTGGGGCCAACGTCCTGACTTTC	CASSLARTGSGANVLTF
18	TRBJ2-3	TRBV24-1	many	TRBD2	TGTGCCACCAGTGATTTGCAGCTCGGAGCGGGAAGCACAGATACGCAGTATTTT	CATSDLQLGAGSTDTQYF
16	TRBJ1-1	TRBV28	.	TRBD1	TGTGCCAGCAGTTTATTAGGGGGGACAGAGAACACTGAAACTTTCTTT	CASSLLGGTENTETFF
18	TRBJ2-2	TRBV30	.	TRBD2	TGTGCCTGGAGTGCTAGCGGGGGGGCGCTAAGAAACACCGGGGAGCTGTTTTTT	CAWSASGGALRNTGELFF
12	TRBJ2-2	TRBV12-3/TRBV12-4	few	TRBD2	TGTGCCAGCAGGGGACTAGCCGGGGAGCTGTTTTTT	CASRGLAGELFF
14	TRBJ2-7	TRBV6-5	.	TRBD1	TGTGCCAGCAGTAACACGGGACAGACCTACGAGCAGTACTTC	CASSNTGQTYEQYF
12	TRBJ1-2	TRBV6-1	.	.	TGTGCCAGCAGTGAAATCCCCTATGGCTACACCTTC	CASSEIPYGYTF
11	TRBJ2-5	TRBV12-3/TRBV12-4	few	.	TGTGCCAGCAGTTTGGGGGACACCGAGTACTTC	CASSLGDTEYF
13	TRBJ1-1	TRBV15	few	.	TGTGCCACCAGTTACTCAGGGGACACTGAAGCTTTCTTT	CATSYSGDTEAFF
16	TRBJ1-5	TRBV28	.	.	TGTGCCAGCAGTTTTCCCGGCGGACAGTTAAATCAGCCCCAGCATTTT	CASSFPGGQLNQPQHF
15	TRBJ1-5	TRBV19	.	.	TGTGCCAGTAGTATTCAGTTACCTAGCAATCAGCCCCAGCATTTT	CASSIQLPSNQPQHF
17	TRBJ2-1	TRBV5-4	.	TRBD2	TGTGCCAGCAGCCTTTCGCTAGCGGGCCTCACCTACAATGAGCAGTTCTTC	CASSLSLAGLTYNEQFF
14	TRBJ1-6	TRBV10-3	.	TRBD1	TGTGCCATCAGGGTGACAGGGGGGAATTCACCCCTCCACTTT	CAIRVTGGNSPLHF
13	TRBJ2-1	TRBV7-2	.	.	TGTGCCAGCAGCCGCAGGTTCTACAATGAGCAGTTCTTC	CASSRRFYNEQFF
15	TRBJ2-2	TRBV5-6	.	.	TGTGCCAGCAGCTTCGGAACGGGTCACACCGGGGAGCTGTTTTTT	CASSFGTGHTGELFF
14	TRBJ2-3	TRBV19	.	.	TGTGCCAGTTTGGGACCCATCCCCGCAGATACGCAGTATTTT	CASLGPIPADTQYF
14	TRBJ1-6	TRBV6-1	.	.	TGTGCCAGCAGTGAGCCAGGAACCTATTCACCCCTCCACTTT	CASSEPGTYSPLHF
15	TRBJ2-1	TRBV27	.	TRBD2	TGTGCCAGCATATCCGGGACTAGCGCTTACAATGAGCAGTTCTTC	CASISGTSAYNEQFF
16	TRBJ2-7	TRBV20-1	.	.	TGCAGTGCTAGACCTACCGCGGCGGGGGCCAGCATTGAGCAGTACTTC	CSARPTAAGASIEQYF
14	TRBJ2-2	TRBV6-2/TRBV6-3	.	.	TGTGCCAGCAGACAGGCCCTAGGGATACGGGAGCTGTTTTTT	CASRQALGIRELFF
15	TRBJ2-1	TRBV5-4	.	.	TGTGCCAGCACTCCGGTAAGGGAGCCCCCCGATGAGCAGTTCTTC	CASTPVREPPDEQFF
15	TRBJ2-2	TRBV25-1	.	.	TGTGCCAGCAGTGATACAGGGCCGGGCACCGGGGAGCTGTTTTTT	CASSDTGPGTGELFF